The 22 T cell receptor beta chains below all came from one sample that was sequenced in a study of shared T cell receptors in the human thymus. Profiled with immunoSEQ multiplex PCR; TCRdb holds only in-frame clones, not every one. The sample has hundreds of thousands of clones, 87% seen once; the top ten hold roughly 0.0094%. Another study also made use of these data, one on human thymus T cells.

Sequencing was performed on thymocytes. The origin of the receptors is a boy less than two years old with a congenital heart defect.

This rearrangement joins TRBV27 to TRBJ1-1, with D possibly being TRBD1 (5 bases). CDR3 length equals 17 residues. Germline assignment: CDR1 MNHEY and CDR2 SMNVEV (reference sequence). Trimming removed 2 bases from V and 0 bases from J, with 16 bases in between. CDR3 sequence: CASSLRRGGGVNTEAFF. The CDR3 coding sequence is TGTGCCAGCAGTTTAAGACGCGGGGGTGGAGTGAACACTGAAGCTTTCTTT.

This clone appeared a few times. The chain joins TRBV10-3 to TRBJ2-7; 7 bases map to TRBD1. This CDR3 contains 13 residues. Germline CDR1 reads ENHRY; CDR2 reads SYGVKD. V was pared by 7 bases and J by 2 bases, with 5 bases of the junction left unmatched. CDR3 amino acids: CAIKRQGAYEQYF. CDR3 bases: TGTGCCATCAAAAGGCAGGGGGCCTACGAGCAGTACTTC.

CDR3 residues: CASRGSLAQPYEQYF. The CDR3 nucleotides are TGCGCCAGCAGGGGTTCGCTAGCGCAACCCTACGAGCAGTACTTC. The rearrangement uses TRBV10-2 and TRBJ2-7, with D tentatively TRBD2 (6 bases). Deletions cut 6 bases from V and 2 bases from J, with 17 bases between. CDR3 size: 15 residues. In germline, CDR1 is WSHSY, CDR2 SAAADI.

For the CDR3, the DNA is TGTGCCAGCAGTTTAGCGACACACCCCCAGCCCCAGCATTTT. This encodes CASSLATHPQPQHF. The chain couples TRBV28 to TRBJ1-5; D ambiguous. The CDR3 runs 14 residues. Germline V CDR1 and CDR2: MDHEN, SYDVKM. The V gene lost 2 bases and the J gene lost 7 bases, with 12 bases spanning the gap. Complete variable domain (other parts from reference TRBV28 and TRBJ1-5): DVKVTQSSRYLVKRTGEKVFLECVQDMDHENMFWYRQDPGLGLRLIYFSYDVKMKEKGDIPEGYSVSREKKERFSLILESASTNQTSMYLCASSLATHPQPQHFGDGTRLSIL.

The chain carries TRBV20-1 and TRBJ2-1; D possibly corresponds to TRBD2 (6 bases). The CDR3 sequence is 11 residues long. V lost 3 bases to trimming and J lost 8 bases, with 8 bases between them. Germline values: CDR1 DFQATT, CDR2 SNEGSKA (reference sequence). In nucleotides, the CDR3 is TGCAGTGCTAGCGGGAGCGATGAGCAGTTCTTC. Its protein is CSASGSDEQFF.

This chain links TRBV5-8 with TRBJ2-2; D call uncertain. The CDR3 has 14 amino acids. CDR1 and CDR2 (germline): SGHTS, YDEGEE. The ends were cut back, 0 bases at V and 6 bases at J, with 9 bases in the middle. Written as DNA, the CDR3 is TGTGCCAGCAGCTTGGCCGCGGTCCCCGGGGAGCTGTTTTTT. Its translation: CASSLAAVPGELFF. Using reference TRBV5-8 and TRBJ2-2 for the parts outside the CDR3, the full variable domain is EAGVTQSPTHLIKTRGQQATLRCSPISGHTSVYWYQQALGLGLQFLLWYDEGEERNRGNFPPRFSGRQFPNYSSELNVNALELEDSALYLCASSLAAVPGELFFGEGSRLTVL.

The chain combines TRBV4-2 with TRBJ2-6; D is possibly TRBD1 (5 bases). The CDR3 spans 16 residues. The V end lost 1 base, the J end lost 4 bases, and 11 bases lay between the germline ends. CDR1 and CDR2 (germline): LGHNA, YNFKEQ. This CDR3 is CASSQGQGSGANVLTF. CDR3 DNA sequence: TGTGCCAGCAGCCAAGGCCAGGGTTCCGGGGCCAACGTCCTGACTTTC.

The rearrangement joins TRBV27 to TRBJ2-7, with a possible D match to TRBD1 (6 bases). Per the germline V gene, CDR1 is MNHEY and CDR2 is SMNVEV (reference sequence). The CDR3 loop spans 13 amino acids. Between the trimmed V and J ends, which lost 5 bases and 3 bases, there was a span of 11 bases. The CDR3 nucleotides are TGTGCCAGCAGTATTTCAGGGGACTACGAGCAGTACTTC. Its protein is CASSISGDYEQYF.

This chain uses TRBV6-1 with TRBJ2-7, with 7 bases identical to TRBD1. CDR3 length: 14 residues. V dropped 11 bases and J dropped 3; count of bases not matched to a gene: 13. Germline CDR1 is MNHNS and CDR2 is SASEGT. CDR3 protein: CASRSGGKFYEQYF. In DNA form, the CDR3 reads TGTGCCTCCCGCTCAGGGGGAAAATTCTACGAGCAGTACTTC.

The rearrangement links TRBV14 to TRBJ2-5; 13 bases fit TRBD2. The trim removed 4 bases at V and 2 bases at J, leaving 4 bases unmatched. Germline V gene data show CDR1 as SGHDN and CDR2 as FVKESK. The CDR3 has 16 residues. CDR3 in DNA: TGTGCCAGCAGCCGTCGGACTAGCGGGAGTCAAGAGACCCAGTACTTC. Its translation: CASSRRTSGSQETQYF.

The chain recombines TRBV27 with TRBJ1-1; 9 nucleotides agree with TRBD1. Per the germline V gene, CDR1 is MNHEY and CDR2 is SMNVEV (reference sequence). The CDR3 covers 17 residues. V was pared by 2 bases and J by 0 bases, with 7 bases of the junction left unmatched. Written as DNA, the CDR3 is TGTGCCAGCAGTTTAACACAGGGGGCAGAGGTGAACACTGAAGCTTTCTTT. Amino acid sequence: CASSLTQGAEVNTEAFF.

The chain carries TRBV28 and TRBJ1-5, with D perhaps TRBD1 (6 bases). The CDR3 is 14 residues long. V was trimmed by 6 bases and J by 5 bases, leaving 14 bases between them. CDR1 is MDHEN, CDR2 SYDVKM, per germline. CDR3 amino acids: CASSPGRGDQPQHF. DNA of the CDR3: TGTGCCAGCAGCCCAGGGAGGGGGGATCAGCCCCAGCATTTT.

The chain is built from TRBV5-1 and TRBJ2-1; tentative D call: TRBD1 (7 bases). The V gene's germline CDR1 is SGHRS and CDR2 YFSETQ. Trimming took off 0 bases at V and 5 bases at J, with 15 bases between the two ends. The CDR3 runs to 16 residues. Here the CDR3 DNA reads TGCGCCAGCAGCTTGGAATGGCGGGACAGAAACAATGAGCAGTTCTTC. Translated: CASSLEWRDRNNEQFF. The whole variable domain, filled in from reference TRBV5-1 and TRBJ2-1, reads KAGVTQTPRYLIKTRGQQVTLSCSPISGHRSVSWYQQTPGQGLQFLFEYFSETQRNKGNFPGRFSGRQFSNSRSEMNVSTLELGDSALYLCASSLEWRDRNNEQFFGPGTRLTVL.

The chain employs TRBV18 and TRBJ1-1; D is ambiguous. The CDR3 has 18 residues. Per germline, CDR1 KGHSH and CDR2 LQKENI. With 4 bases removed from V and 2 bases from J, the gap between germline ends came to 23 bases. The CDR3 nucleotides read TGTGCCAGCTCACTTCACTTCAGTGAATTCTTGGGCAACACTGAAGCTTTCTTT. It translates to CASSLHFSEFLGNTEAFF.

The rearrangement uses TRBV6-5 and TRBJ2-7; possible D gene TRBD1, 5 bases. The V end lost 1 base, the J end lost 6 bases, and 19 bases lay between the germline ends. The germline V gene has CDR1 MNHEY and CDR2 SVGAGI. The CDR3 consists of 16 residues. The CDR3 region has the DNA TGTGCCAGCAGTTACTATGACAGACAGAACCCCTTCGAGCAGTACTTC. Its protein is CASSYYDRQNPFEQYF.

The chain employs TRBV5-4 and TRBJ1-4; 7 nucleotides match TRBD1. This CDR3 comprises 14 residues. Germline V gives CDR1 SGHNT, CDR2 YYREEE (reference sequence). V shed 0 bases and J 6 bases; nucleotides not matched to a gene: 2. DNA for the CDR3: TGTGCCAGCAGCTTGGAGGGGGCAGATGAAAAACTGTTTTTT. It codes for CASSLEGADEKLFF.

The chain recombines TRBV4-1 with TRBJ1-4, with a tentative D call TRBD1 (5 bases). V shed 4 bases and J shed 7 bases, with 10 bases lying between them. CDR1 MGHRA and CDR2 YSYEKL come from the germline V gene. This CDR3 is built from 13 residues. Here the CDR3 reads CASSRRGGEKLFF. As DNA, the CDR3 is TGCGCCAGCAGCCGAAGGGGAGGTGAAAAACTGTTTTTT.

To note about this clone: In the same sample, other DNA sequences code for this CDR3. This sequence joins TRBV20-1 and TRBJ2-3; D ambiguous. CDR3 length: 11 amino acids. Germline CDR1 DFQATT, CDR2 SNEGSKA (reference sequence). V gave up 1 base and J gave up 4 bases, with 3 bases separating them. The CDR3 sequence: CSARVADTQYF. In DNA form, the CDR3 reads TGCAGTGCTAGAGTCGCAGATACGCAGTATTTT.

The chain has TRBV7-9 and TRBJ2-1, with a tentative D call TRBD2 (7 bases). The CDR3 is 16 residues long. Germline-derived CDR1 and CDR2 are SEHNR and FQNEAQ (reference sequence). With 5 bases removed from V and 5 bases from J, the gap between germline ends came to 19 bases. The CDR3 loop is CASSPQRGGPNNEQFF. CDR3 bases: TGTGCCAGCAGCCCACAGAGGGGGGGCCCCAACAATGAGCAGTTCTTC.

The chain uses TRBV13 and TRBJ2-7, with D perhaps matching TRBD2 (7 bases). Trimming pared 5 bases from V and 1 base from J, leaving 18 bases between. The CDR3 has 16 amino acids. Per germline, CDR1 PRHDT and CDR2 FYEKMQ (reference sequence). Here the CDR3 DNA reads TGTGCCAGCAGCCCCCCGGGGGAGGGGGAGTCCTACGAGCAGTACTTC. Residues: CASSPPGEGESYEQYF.

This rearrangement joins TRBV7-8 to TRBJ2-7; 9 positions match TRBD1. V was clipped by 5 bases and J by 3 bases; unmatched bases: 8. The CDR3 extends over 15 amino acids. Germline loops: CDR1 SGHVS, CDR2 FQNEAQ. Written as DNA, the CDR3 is TGTGCCAGCAGCCTACCTGGGACAGGGATCTACGAGCAGTACTTC. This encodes CASSLPGTGIYEQYF.

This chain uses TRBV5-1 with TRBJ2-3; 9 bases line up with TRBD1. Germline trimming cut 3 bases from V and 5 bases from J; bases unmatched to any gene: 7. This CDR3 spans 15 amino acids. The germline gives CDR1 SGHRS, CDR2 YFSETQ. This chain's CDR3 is CASSCPGQGIDTQYF. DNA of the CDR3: TGCGCCAGCAGCTGTCCGGGACAGGGAATAGATACGCAGTATTTT.